The 26 T cell receptor beta chains in this list originate from one sample, sequenced in a study of T-cell reconstitution after alpha-beta-depleted transplantation in children. Unique molecular identifiers were incorporated during preparation of the TCRbeta library. TCRdb re-derived calls from the PCR reads in MiXCR, one entry per CDR3 protein. The data hold 600,000 to 700,000 distinct CDR3 sequences, with around 14% observed a single time. The specimen was PBMCs, collected before TCRalphabeta/CD19-depleted stem cell transplant. The receptors were sampled from a girl aged 2 to 10 with congenital amegakaryocytic thrombocytopenia, due to receive a stem cell transplant.

This chain connects TRBV5-1 to TRBJ2-2; tentatively, D is TRBD1 or TRBD2 (5 bases each). V gave up 5 bases and J gave up 2 bases, with 16 bases separating them. The germline V gene has CDR1 SGHRS and CDR2 YFSETQ. The CDR3 loop spans 16 amino acids. The CDR3 bases are TGCGCCAGCAGAGACAGAGGCGGACTTAACACCGGGGAGCTGTTTTTT. Translating it yields CASRDRGGLNTGELFF.

This clonotype was observed a handful of times. This rearrangement joins TRBV12-3 or TRBV12-4 to TRBJ2-4; possibly TRBD1 or TRBD2 for D (5 bases each). The CDR3 has 15 residues. The V and J ends lost 10 bases and 3 bases respectively, with 19 bases between them. The CDR3 bases are TGTGCCACCCACGGGCGCCTTGGGGGCAAAAACATTCAGTACTTC. Translated, it gives CATHGRLGGKNIQYF.

This clonotype appeared many times. This chain connects TRBV5-4 to TRBJ2-1; 13 bases are a match to TRBD2. The CDR3 consists of 20 residues. V shed 0 bases and J 2 bases; nucleotides not matched to a gene: 11. Germline values: CDR1 SGHNT, CDR2 YYREEE (reference sequence). The CDR3 sequence: CASSLVPTSGRASTYNEQFF. The CDR3 bases are TGTGCCAGCAGCTTGGTTCCAACTAGCGGGAGGGCCTCCACCTACAATGAGCAGTTCTTC.

This clonotype was recorded a few times. The V gene is TRBV5-1, the J gene TRBJ2-7, with 10 bases matching TRBD2. Germline values: CDR1 SGHRS, CDR2 YFSETQ. With V trimmed by 0 bases and J by 6 bases, 12 bases remained unmatched. The CDR3 runs 17 residues. CDR3 loop: CASSLDLLAGAGSEQYF. The CDR3 coding sequence is TGCGCCAGCAGCTTGGACCTTCTAGCGGGAGCCGGTTCCGAGCAGTACTTC. The full variable domain, with the rest looked up from reference TRBV5-1 and TRBJ2-7, is KAGVTQTPRYLIKTRGQQVTLSCSPISGHRSVSWYQQTPGQGLQFLFEYFSETQRNKGNFPGRFSGRQFSNSRSEMNVSTLELGDSALYLCASSLDLLAGAGSEQYFGPGTRLTVT.

Notes on this clonotype: This could be a read error, since a much larger clone is one nucleotide away. The chain couples TRBV7-2 to TRBJ1-4, with D uncertain. The CDR3 sequence is 14 residues long. Per the germline V gene, CDR1 is SGHTA and CDR2 is FQGNSA. With 3 bases removed from V and 6 bases from J, the gap between germline ends came to 11 bases. The CDR3 DNA reads TGTGCCAGCAGCTTCGGGTGTAGTGATGAAAAACTGTTTTTT. Translated: CASSFGCSDEKLFF.

V gene TRBV10-1 combines with J gene TRBJ2-7, with 9 bases aligning to TRBD1. V was clipped by 2 bases and J by 2 bases; unmatched bases: 7. Looked up from germline, CDR1 is WNHNN and CDR2 is SYGVQD (reference sequence). The length of the CDR3 is 16 residues. Here the CDR3 DNA reads TGCGCCAGCAGTGAGCCCCCGGGACAGGGAACCTACGAGCAGTACTTC. This encodes CASSEPPGQGTYEQYF.

In its sample, this clonotype was seen many times. The rearrangement links TRBV11-2 to TRBJ2-7; 7 bases are a match to TRBD1. In germline, CDR1 is SGHAT, CDR2 FQNNGV. After removal of 4 bases from V and 0 bases from J, the junction contained 3 bases not matched to a gene. The CDR3 loop spans 14 amino acids. The DNA for the CDR3 is TGTGCCAGCAGCTCGGGACAGATCTCCTACGAGCAGTACTTC. Its protein is CASSSGQISYEQYF.

This clonotype was counted ten times or more. The chain combines TRBV10-1 with TRBJ2-5; D may be TRBD1 (5 bases). Germline assignment: CDR1 WNHNN and CDR2 SYGVQD (reference sequence). The V end was cut by 3 bases, the J end by 3 bases, with 11 bases between. The CDR3 runs to 14 residues. CDR3 amino acids: CASSETGAKETQYF. The CDR3 bases are TGCGCCAGCAGTGAAACAGGAGCCAAAGAGACCCAGTACTTC.

The sample holds many counts of this clonotype. The junction shows a germline mismatch at one end, possibly a read error. This chain links TRBV5-1 with TRBJ2-7, with 11 bases fitting TRBD1. This CDR3 spans 14 amino acids. Germline assignment: CDR1 SGHRS and CDR2 YFSETQ. The CDR3 loop is CASSLGDRGYEQYF. DNA for the CDR3: TGTGCCAGCAGCTTAGGGGACAGGGGGTACGAGCAGTACTTC.

This clonotype has just a few counts. The chain joins TRBV12-3 or TRBV12-4 to TRBJ2-1; 7 bases line up with TRBD1. V shed 5 bases, J shed 4 bases, and the junction held 8 bases outside the gene matches. The CDR3 extends over 15 amino acids. CDR3 sequence reads: CASSPFGDSYNEQFF. The CDR3 bases are TGTGCCAGCAGTCCTTTTGGGGACAGTTACAATGAGCAGTTCTTC.

The gene calls are TRBV15 and TRBJ2-2; D not certain. Per germline, CDR1 LNHNV and CDR2 YYDKDF (reference sequence). Trimming cost V 6 bases and J 7 bases, with 6 bases left between them. The CDR3 is 11 residues long. The CDR3 sequence is CATRRNGELFF. The CDR3 DNA reads as TGTGCCACCAGGCGAAACGGGGAGCTGTTTTTT.

This clonotype was found a few times. The rearrangement uses TRBV7-9 and TRBJ2-7, with D hard to call. V dropped 2 bases and J dropped 3 bases, with 8 bases sitting between them. Germline V gene lookup returns CDR1 SEHNR and CDR2 FQNEAQ (reference sequence). This CDR3 has 13 residues. The chain's CDR3 is CASSLIADYEQYF. Written as DNA, the CDR3 is TGTGCCAGCAGCTTAATTGCTGACTACGAGCAGTACTTC.

This clonotype was counted only a few times. The V call is TRBV20-1, the J call TRBJ2-1, with 13 bases identical to TRBD2. Germline V gene sequence: CDR1 DFQATT, CDR2 SNEGSKA (reference sequence). J gave up 12 bases and V 6 bases, and 11 bases lay outside the gene matches. The CDR3 has 14 amino acids. As DNA, the CDR3 is TGCAGTGCCCCCTGGGGCGGACTAGCGGGAGCGCAGTTCTTC. It specifies CSAPWGGLAGAQFF.

This clonotype has only a few counts. The gene calls are TRBV27 and TRBJ2-5, with D perhaps matching TRBD2 (5 bases). The V and J ends lost 3 bases and 7 bases respectively, with 18 bases between them. This CDR3 comprises 15 residues. Per the germline V gene, CDR1 is MNHEY and CDR2 is SMNVEV (reference sequence). CDR3 amino acids: CASSLIDGTRGTQYF. CDR3 DNA sequence: TGTGCCAGCAGTTTGATTGACGGAACCCGGGGGACCCAGTACTTC.

This clonotype has only one observation. The chain uses TRBV10-3 and TRBJ1-6; D perhaps matches TRBD1 (5 bases). CDR1 and CDR2 from the germline V gene are ENHRY and SYGVKD. The CDR3 totals 15 residues. V lost 0 bases to trimming and J lost 9 bases, with 12 bases between them. CDR3 amino acids: CAISESGTIGSPLHF. In DNA form, the CDR3 reads TGTGCCATCAGTGAGTCCGGGACTATCGGTTCACCCCTCCACTTT.

A word on this clonotype: A much larger clone lies a single base off, so this may be a read error. The chain couples TRBV6-5 to TRBJ2-5; 8 nucleotides align to TRBD1. This CDR3 contains 14 residues. The V gene end was trimmed by 11 bases and the J gene end by 5 bases; junction bases not matched to a gene: 13. Per the germline V gene, CDR1 is MNHEY and CDR2 is SVGAGI. The CDR3: CAGNLQGGVETQYF. Here the CDR3 DNA reads TGTGCCGGCAATTTACAGGGGGGAGTCGAGACCCAGTACTTC.

V and J are TRBV4-2 and TRBJ2-1; 7 nucleotides match TRBD2. This CDR3 has 16 amino acids. Germline V lookup: CDR1 LGHNA, CDR2 YNFKEQ. Germline trimming cut 0 bases from V and 3 bases from J; bases unmatched to any gene: 5. The DNA of the CDR3 is TGTGCCAGCAGCCAAGATCCGGCTAGCGGCTACAATGAGCAGTTCTTC. Residues: CASSQDPASGYNEQFF.

This clonotype was detected a few times. The chain carries TRBV10-2 and TRBJ2-5; no clear D gene. The V gene lost 5 bases and the J gene lost 4 bases, with 17 bases spanning the gap. Germline CDR1 is WSHSY and CDR2 is SAAADI. The CDR3 is 15 amino acids. In DNA, the CDR3 is TGCGCCAGCAGTTCCTCATCCAGATGGAGAGAGACCCAGTACTTC. It translates to CASSSSSRWRETQYF.

This clonotype appeared many times. This chain connects TRBV6-2 or TRBV6-3 to TRBJ2-5; no reliable D call. The germline V and J ends were trimmed by 2 bases and 0 bases, with 7 bases remaining between them. Looked up from germline, CDR1 is MNHEY and CDR2 is SVGEGT. This CDR3 is built from 14 residues. The CDR3 bases are TGTGCCAGCAGTTACCCTGAGTACCAAGAGACCCAGTACTTC. It specifies CASSYPEYQETQYF.

In this sample, this clonotype turned up once. A read error may explain this, as a much larger clone is one base away. It is unclear where the CDR3 begins or ends on the DNA, so no DNA is shown, and the CDR3 is as TCRdb lists it. This CDR3 reads CSVVGGGARFF. The chain carries TRBV29-1 and TRBJ2-1; the tabulated D call, TRBD2, remains unverified against the DNA. The length of the CDR3 is 11 amino acids, counting both ends. Germline-derived CDR1 and CDR2 are SQVTM and ANQGSEA.

This clonotype was detected ten times or more. V gene TRBV18 combines with J gene TRBJ2-1; tentative D call: TRBD1 (5 bases). Germline V CDR1 and CDR2: KGHSH, LQKENI. Trimming left V 2 bases short and J 2 bases short, with 10 bases between. The CDR3 length is 15 residues. The CDR3 nucleotides read TGTGCCAGCTCACCATGGGTAGGGGCCTACAATGAGCAGTTCTTC. Encoded protein: CASSPWVGAYNEQFF.

This clonotype turned up a few times. V is TRBV4-1 and J is TRBJ2-1, with 8 bases that match TRBD2. The trim removed 3 bases at V and 4 bases at J, leaving 11 bases unmatched. The CDR3 consists of 17 residues. The germline CDR1 and CDR2 sequences are MGHRA and YSYEKL. In DNA, the CDR3 is TGCGCCAGCAGCCACGTAAGAGCGGGAGTCGTATACAATGAGCAGTTCTTC. Translation: CASSHVRAGVVYNEQFF.

This clonotype occurred many times. This chain links TRBV28 with TRBJ2-7; 9 bases match TRBD1. Germline V lookup: CDR1 MDHEN, CDR2 SYDVKM. V shed 4 bases, J shed 4 bases, and the junction held 14 bases outside the gene matches. The length of the CDR3 is 17 residues. The CDR3 nucleotides are TGTGCCAGCAGTTCTGACGCCGGGACAGGGTTAATGTACGAGCAGTACTTC. It translates to CASSSDAGTGLMYEQYF. Filled out from reference TRBV28 and TRBJ2-7, the complete variable domain reads DVKVTQSSRYLVKRTGEKVFLECVQDMDHENMFWYRQDPGLGLRLIYFSYDVKMKEKGDIPEGYSVSREKKERFSLILESASTNQTSMYLCASSSDAGTGLMYEQYFGPGTRLTVT.

This clonotype has at least ten counts. This chain uses TRBV28 with TRBJ2-1, with D possibly TRBD2 on 5 matching bases. Germline CDR1 and CDR2: MDHEN and SYDVKM. This CDR3 comprises 16 residues. V shed 8 bases and J shed 2 bases, with 19 bases lying between them. As DNA, the CDR3 is TGTGCCAGCTCCCCCGTCTTCGGGAACCCCTACAATGAGCAGTTCTTC. This sequence encodes CASSPVFGNPYNEQFF.

CDR3 loop: CASSDTRGMTPLHF. As DNA, the CDR3 is TGTGCCAGCAGCGATACCAGGGGAATGACACCCCTCCACTTT. V is TRBV6-1 and J is TRBJ1-6, with D possibly matching TRBD1 (6 bases). Per the germline V gene, CDR1 is MNHNS and CDR2 is SASEGT. The CDR3 loop spans 14 amino acids. V lost 6 bases and J lost 11, with 17 bases in between.

The chain uses TRBV7-2 and TRBJ2-7, with 8 bases that match TRBD2. CDR3 length: 16 amino acids. The germline V gene encodes CDR1 SGHTA and CDR2 FQGNSA. V lost 1 base to trimming and J lost 0 bases; unmatched junction nucleotides: 5. The CDR3 nucleotides read TGTGCCAGCAGCTTAGAAGGGACTAGGTTCTCCTACGAGCAGTACTTC. Its protein product is CASSLEGTRFSYEQYF.